Given below is one T cell receptor beta chain in context. No cognate antigen has been identified for it. Per-base quality was not reported, and no clone a single base away is much larger than it. These data come from a study of shared clonotypes between healthy human individuals (dated by TCRdb to 2020 to 2021). With respect to the entire study: The cohort comprised a couple of women and a few men aged 18 to 49 years. For each donor, three plates each were used for CD4 naive and CD4 memory, two plates were used for CD8 naive, and one plate was used for CD8 memory. To estimate repertoire size and how much clonotype sharing occurs between individuals, the study deeply sequenced the blood TCR repertoires of about 5 healthy adults. To increase sequencing depth and limit assay-specific biases, TCR repertoire library preparation and sequencing were carried out by different laboratories using diverse techniques. Between about 0.9 and 10 billion PBMCs per donor were obtained by leukapheresis.

TCR CDR3 regions were amplified from genomic DNA by multiplex PCR using the deep immunoSEQ assay. For each cell subset, the extracted genomic DNA was distributed evenly across all wells of several immunoSEQ 96-well plates, and each plate served as one replicate. Each replicate PCR for sorted subsets received approximately 220 ng genomic DNA, equal to tens of thousands of T cell genomes. Purified libraries were quantified with a Qubit 3.0 fluorometer, sized on a Bioanalyzer 2100, and re-quantified with the KAPA Library Quantification kit. Each immunoSEQ 96-well plate was sequenced on its own single-read 150-cycle Illumina NextSeq 550 flow cell. Under the source paper's analysis protocol: Because the immunoSEQ output included only junctional sequences and no quality scores, the filtering could not be the same as the filtering used for full-length reads. To assign V/J genes and CDR3, sequences were annotated against IMGT germline references using PyIR, a Python wrapper for IgBLAST v1.9. Reads were filtered out if the reads had weak V/J assignments (E-value above 1e-6), no CDR3, stop codons, out-of-frame junctions, or ambiguous translated residues. V3J clonotypes were defined as sequences sharing the same inferred V gene, J gene, and CDR3 amino acid sequence. The percentage overlap between two repertoires was calculated by dividing the number of shared unique clonotypes by the size of the smaller repertoire. Richness of each repertoire was evaluated using RTK rarefaction, the Chao1 estimator, and Recon v2.1 estimates of unobserved clonotypes. Generation probabilities for all TCRbeta clonotypes obtained by the gDNA method from a few donors were computed using OLGA. In its TCRdb copy, this immuneACCESS table keeps in-frame sequences only and misses some clones. Where compared with another copy, unresolved V genes explain less than half of these, and the others have no known cause. The DNA gave D and trimming, while V, J and clone size come from that table. The sample table shows about 1.5 million clones, and 98% are seen once. The ten most abundant clones make up approximately 0.45% of the sample.

Healthy HIV-negative adults with no recently reported acute infections or vaccinations were included as donors. Every donor was a Caucasian adult living in Nashville, Tennessee, USA. CD4+ T cells were enriched through magnetic negative selection, after which naive cells were positively selected on CD45RA and the remaining negative fraction served as the memory subset. Blood was collected by leukapheresis, and PBMCs were isolated by Ficoll-Histopaque density gradient centrifugation and then cryopreserved in liquid nitrogen vapor phase. Purity and quantity of every magnetically sorted T cell population were checked by analytical flow cytometry. Each sorted fraction had its genomic DNA isolated and then quantified by UV absorbance on a Nanodrop 2000c. Inclusive of the bounding cysteine and phenylalanine, the CDR3 is 12 residues long. CDR3 DNA only is kept here, 36 bases in frame from base 1. CDR1 SNHLY and CDR2 FYNNEI are derived from the germline V gene. V loses 4 bases of germline sequence and J loses 6 bases, and the interval between the two ends is 10 bases.

Study-wide conclusions, independent of this receptor: Incomplete sequencing was indicated by rarefaction of sorted-subset datasets, despite the large sequencing depth. Naive subsets generally had larger estimated clonotype richness than memory subsets did. Sampling was restricted to blood, and TCR repertoires in tissue are likely to differ from TCR repertoires in blood. Compared with non-shared clonotypes, the clonotypes found in all four sorted-subset donors had higher generation probabilities. Pairwise subsampling indicated that sequencing depth was expected to affect the degree of clonotype sharing among donors. Approximately 4.8% of naive CD4, roughly 3.5% of naive CD8, roughly 2.5% of memory CD4, and 0.4% of memory CD8 clonotypes were shared across a few donors. The small number of donors limited the genetic and exposure-history diversity represented.

The clonotype originates from a man in his thirties or forties in good health. The specimen sequenced was naive CD4+ T cells sorted from blood. The sample's cell subset or site label, decoded: CD45RA+ positively selected. The chain is encoded by TRBV2 joined to TRBJ2-7; TRBD2 might be the D gene, on 6 matching bases. CDR3 region: CASSVRGSEQYF. The sequenced DNA: TGTGCCAGCAGTGTTCGGGGGTCCGAGCAGTACTTC.